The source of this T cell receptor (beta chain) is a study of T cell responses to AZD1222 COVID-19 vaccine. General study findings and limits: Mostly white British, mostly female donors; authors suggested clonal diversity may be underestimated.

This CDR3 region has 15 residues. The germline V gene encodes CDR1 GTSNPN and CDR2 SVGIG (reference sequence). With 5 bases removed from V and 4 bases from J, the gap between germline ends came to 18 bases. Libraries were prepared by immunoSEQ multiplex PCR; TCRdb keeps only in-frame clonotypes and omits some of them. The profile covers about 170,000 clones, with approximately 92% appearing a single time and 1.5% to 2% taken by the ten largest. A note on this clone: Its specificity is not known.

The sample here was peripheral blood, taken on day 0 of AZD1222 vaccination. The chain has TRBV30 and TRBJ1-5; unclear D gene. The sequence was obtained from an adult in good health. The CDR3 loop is CAWGIAGTRNQPQHF. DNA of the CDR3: TGTGCCTGGGGGATCGCAGGAACGAGGAATCAGCCCCAGCATTTT.